Presented here are 11 T cell receptor beta chains from one specimen sequenced in a study of blood T cells in healthy people across ages. A J-beta primer mix and a sample-barcoded 5' primer were used in a second PCR of roughly 6 to 11 cycles. MiXCR was run by TCRdb on the 5' RACE reads, yielding one entry per CDR3 protein. The sample carries 580,000 or so distinct CDR3 sequences, around 48% recorded once. Sequenced material: blood. These receptors originate from a man older than 75 in good health.

This clonotype was observed a few times. Compared with germline, one end of the junction differs, possibly owing to a read error. The V call is TRBV10-3, the J call TRBJ1-1, with D possibly TRBD1 on 5 matching bases. The V gene's germline CDR1 is ENHRY and CDR2 SYGVKD. This CDR3 contains 12 residues. CDR3: CAISESDTEAFF. In nucleotides, the CDR3 is TGTGCCATCAGTGAGTCGGACACTGAAGCTTTTTTT.

The rearrangement links TRBV7-2 to TRBJ2-1, with 8 bases aligning to TRBD1. The CDR3 runs to 20 residues. Germline lookup yields CDR1 SGHTA and CDR2 FQGNSA. J gave up 6 bases and V 3 bases, and 22 bases lay outside the gene matches. The CDR3 sequence: CASSLIAQTGVLSRTNEQFF. The CDR3 DNA sequence: TGTGCCAGCAGCTTGATAGCCCAGACAGGGGTTCTGTCCAGAACCAATGAGCAGTTCTTC.

This chain joins TRBV30 and TRBJ1-1, with D perhaps TRBD1 (5 bases). V was pared by 2 bases and J by 4 bases, with 11 bases between. The CDR3 sequence is 13 residues long. The germline CDR1 and CDR2 sequences are GTSNPN and SVGIG (reference sequence). The CDR3 reads CAWSRGEGTEAFF. The CDR3 DNA sequence: TGTGCCTGGAGTCGGGGGGAGGGCACTGAAGCTTTCTTT.

The chain links TRBV7-2 to TRBJ2-4; TRBD1 or TRBD2 may be the D gene (5 bases each). This CDR3 contains 14 residues. Germline CDR1 is SGHTA and CDR2 is FQGNSA. Trimming took 2 bases from V and 5 from J, leaving 10 bases between them. The DNA for the CDR3 is TGTGCCAGCAGCTTAACAGGAGCGGAAAACATTCAGTACTTC. This gives the protein CASSLTGAENIQYF.

The chain is built from TRBV15 and TRBJ1-2; D call uncertain. The V end lost 4 bases, the J end lost 2 bases, and 17 bases lay between the germline ends. Per germline, CDR1 LNHNV and CDR2 YYDKDF (reference sequence). The CDR3 loop spans 16 amino acids. The CDR3 is CATSNPAEGRNYGYTF. The CDR3 coding sequence is TGTGCCACCAGCAACCCGGCGGAGGGCCGGAACTATGGCTACACCTTC.

The chain uses TRBV7-9 and TRBJ2-7, with 8 bases identical to TRBD1. CDR3 length equals 15 residues. The trim removed 3 bases at V and 1 base at J, leaving 5 bases unmatched. Germline loops: CDR1 SEHNR, CDR2 FQNEAQ (reference sequence). The CDR3 sequence is CASSFVNRGSYEQYF. In DNA form, the CDR3 reads TGTGCCAGCAGCTTCGTGAACAGGGGGTCCTACGAGCAGTACTTC.

V is TRBV29-1 and J is TRBJ2-1, with TRBD2 identical over 12 bases. The J call may be mistaken, given a closer DNA end match to TRBJ2-7. Germline assignment: CDR1 SQVTM and CDR2 ANQGSEA. CDR3 length: 15 amino acids. The CDR3, as DNA: TGCAGCGTTGAAGATAGACTAGCGGGGGAGTACGAGCAGTACTTC. Residues: CSVEDRLAGEYEQYF.

This clonotype was detected a few times. The V gene is TRBV20-1, the J gene TRBJ2-5; perhaps TRBD1 as D (6 bases). V was shortened by 8 bases and J by 2 bases, with 9 bases between the two germline ends. The length of the CDR3 is 11 residues. Germline loops: CDR1 DFQATT, CDR2 SNEGSKA (reference sequence). As DNA, the CDR3 is TGCAGTTTGGACAGACAAGAGACCCAGTACTTC. It specifies CSLDRQETQYF.

This clonotype was seen ten or more times. V is TRBV10-3 and J is TRBJ2-5; D tentatively fits TRBD1 or TRBD2 (5 bases each). This CDR3 spans 14 amino acids. The germline V gene has CDR1 ENHRY and CDR2 SYGVKD. V shed 0 bases and J shed 0 bases, with 5 bases lying between them. CDR3 sequence reads: CAISESGHQETQYF. The CDR3 DNA is TGTGCCATCAGTGAGTCGGGACACCAAGAGACCCAGTACTTC.

The rearrangement joins TRBV2 to TRBJ1-2; TRBD1 is a possible D gene (6 bases). The CDR3 covers 11 residues. From germline, CDR1 is SNHLY and CDR2 FYNNEI. Trimming removed 10 bases at V and 12 bases at J, with 18 bases between. CDR3 residues: CATKEQGSDTF. DNA for the CDR3: TGTGCCACCAAGGAGCAGGGGTCTGACACCTTC. Drawing the rest from reference TRBV2 and TRBJ1-2, the complete variable domain is EPEVTQTPSHQVTQMGQEVILRCVPISNHLYFYWYRQILGQKVEFLVSFYNNEISEKSEIFDDQFSVERPDGSNFTLKIRSTKLEDSAMYFCATKEQGSDTFGSGTRLTVV.

This clonotype was counted between two and nine times. V and J are TRBV3-1 and TRBJ2-6; D is perhaps TRBD1 (6 bases). CDR1 and CDR2 (germline): LGHDT, YNNKEL (reference sequence). V dropped 7 bases and J dropped 0 bases, with 13 bases sitting between them. The CDR3 runs to 16 residues. The CDR3, as DNA: TGTGCCAGCACCTTAGGACAGACCTCTGGGGCCAACGTCCTGACTTTC. This translates into CASTLGQTSGANVLTF.